This entry lists 27 T cell receptor beta chains sequenced from one sample in a study of blood T cell repertoires in COVID-19. The assay was immunoSEQ multiplex PCR, and TCRdb's table has in-frame clones only and misses some. Among 130,000 or so clones, approximately 90% were seen once, and the ten largest hold 9% to 12%. Sequencing was performed on peripheral blood. The receptors were gathered from a man over 45 with acute or convalescent COVID-19.

This clone was picked up one time. V usage is TRBV2 and J usage is TRBJ1-5; 10 bases agree with TRBD1. This CDR3 is built from 15 residues. V gave up 4 bases and J gave up 4 bases; unmatched junction bases: 4. Germline values: CDR1 SNHLY, CDR2 FYNNEI. CDR3 nucleotide sequence: TGTGCCAGCAGTGTAGACAGGGGGCCAAATCAGCCCCAGCATTTT. Protein: CASSVDRGPNQPQHF.

The genes are TRBV30 and TRBJ1-1, with D perhaps TRBD1 (5 bases). Germline V gene data show CDR1 as GTSNPN and CDR2 as SVGIG (reference sequence). The CDR3 is 13 residues long. Trimming cost V 8 bases and J 1 base, with 14 bases left between them. The chain's CDR3 is CAQTRQGNTEAFF. CDR3 coding DNA: TGTGCCCAAACCAGGCAGGGGAACACTGAAGCTTTCTTT.

This chain joins TRBV14 and TRBJ1-1, with D possibly TRBD1 on 5 matching bases. The CDR3 covers 13 residues. Per germline, CDR1 SGHDN and CDR2 FVKESK. The germline V and J ends were trimmed by 5 bases and 1 base, with 8 bases remaining between them. This CDR3 is CASSYDRNTEAFF. The CDR3 nucleotides read TGTGCCAGCAGCTACGACAGGAACACTGAAGCTTTCTTT.

The chain has TRBV5-5 and TRBJ1-3, with 10 nucleotides matching TRBD1. The length of the CDR3 is 16 residues. Unmatched junction bases numbered 2, after V lost 1 base and J lost 1 base. The V gene's germline CDR1 is SGHKS and CDR2 YYEKEE (reference sequence). CDR3 in amino acids: CASSLWGQGSGNTIYF. CDR3 in DNA: TGTGCCAGCAGCTTGTGGGGACAGGGGTCTGGAAACACCATATATTTT.

This chain connects TRBV5-1 to TRBJ2-1, with 15 bases matching TRBD2. The germline gives CDR1 SGHRS, CDR2 YFSETQ. The CDR3 is 16 residues long. The V gene end was trimmed by 5 bases and the J gene end by 8 bases; junction bases not matched to a gene: 8. The DNA for the CDR3 is TGCGCCAGCAGTGTTACGGGACTAGCGGGAGGTGATGAGCAGTTCTTC. As protein: CASSVTGLAGGDEQFF.

The sample holds a few counts of this clone. The rearrangement uses TRBV5-6 and TRBJ1-2; D perhaps matches TRBD1 (5 bases). This CDR3 is 15 amino acids long. The V end was cut by 4 bases, the J end by 2 bases, with 15 bases between. Germline-derived CDR1 and CDR2 are SGHDT and YYEEEE. As DNA, the CDR3 is TGTGCCAGCAGCGAGGCAGGGATCCCCAACTATGGCTACACCTTC. The encoded protein is CASSEAGIPNYGYTF.

V usage is TRBV6-6 and J usage is TRBJ1-5; D unclear. The germline gives CDR1 MNHNY, CDR2 SVGAGI (reference sequence). The ends were cut back, 8 bases at V and 2 bases at J, with 13 bases in the middle. The CDR3 consists of 14 residues. CDR3 amino acids: CASLGQWGNQPQHF. As DNA, the CDR3 is TGTGCCAGCCTTGGGCAGTGGGGCAATCAGCCCCAGCATTTT.

This chain connects TRBV7-2 to TRBJ2-7, with 8 bases lining up with TRBD2. The CDR3 has 15 amino acids. In germline, CDR1 is SGHTA, CDR2 FQGNSA. The junction had 4 bases not matched to a gene; V was cut back by 1 base and J by 2 bases. The CDR3 is CASSLDGRATYEQYF. CDR3 DNA: TGTGCCAGCAGCTTAGACGGGAGGGCCACCTACGAGCAGTACTTC.

This clone was seen many times. The V gene is TRBV5-6, the J gene TRBJ2-2, with 8 bases matching TRBD1. The CDR3 covers 17 residues. CDR1 and CDR2 (germline): SGHDT, YYEEEE. V was pared by 3 bases and J by 4 bases, with 11 bases of the junction left unmatched. The CDR3 reads CASSWRMRQGSTGELFF. The CDR3 DNA follows: TGTGCCAGCAGCTGGAGGATGAGACAGGGGTCCACCGGGGAGCTGTTTTTT. Combining the CDR3 with reference TRBV5-6 and TRBJ2-2 gives the whole variable domain DAGVTQSPTHLIKTRGQQVTLRCSPKSGHDTVSWYQQALGQGPQFIFQYYEEEERQRGNFPDRFSGHQFPNYSSELNVNALLLGDSALYLCASSWRMRQGSTGELFFGEGSRLTVL.

V gene TRBV5-4 combines with J gene TRBJ1-1; 7 bases fit TRBD1. The trim removed 3 bases at V and 11 bases at J, leaving 13 bases unmatched. Germline-derived CDR1 and CDR2 are SGHNT and YYREEE (reference sequence). This CDR3 is built from 14 residues. The CDR3 nucleotides read TGTGCCAGCAGCTCAGGGGGGCAGAGAGACACGGCTTTCTTT. It codes for CASSSGGQRDTAFF.

The genes are TRBV10-3 and TRBJ1-5; tentative D call: TRBD1 (5 bases). Germline-derived CDR1 and CDR2 are ENHRY and SYGVKD. V was pared by 0 bases and J by 4 bases, with 19 bases between. This CDR3 has 18 amino acids. Here the CDR3 reads CAISESKGTGQGNQPQHF. In DNA, the CDR3 is TGTGCCATCAGTGAGTCGAAGGGAACAGGCCAGGGAAATCAGCCCCAGCATTTT.

This chain joins TRBV18 and TRBJ2-5; 12 nucleotides line up with TRBD1. V lost 3 bases and J lost 5; bases outside the gene matches: 7. The CDR3 consists of 16 residues. Germline lookup yields CDR1 KGHSH and CDR2 LQKENI. The CDR3 region is CASSPTGTGGSETQYF. CDR3 nucleotides: TGTGCCAGCTCACCGACCGGGACAGGGGGCTCGGAGACCCAGTACTTC.

The CDR3 DNA reads TGTGCCAGCAGTTACCGGGACAAGCCCCGGGCTTTCTTT. Translated, it gives CASSYRDKPRAFF. The chain has TRBV6-6 and TRBJ1-1; tentatively, D is TRBD1 (6 bases). The CDR3 contains 13 residues. CDR1 MNHNY and CDR2 SVGAGI come from the germline V gene (reference sequence). Trimming pared 2 bases from V and 11 bases from J, leaving 15 bases between.

This clone was counted a single time. CDR3: CASRRRDIQYF. For the CDR3, the DNA is TGTGCCAGCAGACGGAGGGACATTCAGTACTTC. The chain joins TRBV2 to TRBJ2-4, with a weak D call TRBD2 (6 bases). The V gene's germline CDR1 is SNHLY and CDR2 FYNNEI. This CDR3 spans 11 amino acids. V lost 6 bases and J 8 bases, leaving 8 bases between the germline ends.

The V call is TRBV11-2, the J call TRBJ2-2; 9 bases are a match to TRBD2. The CDR3 covers 14 residues. CDR1 SGHAT and CDR2 FQNNGV come from the germline V gene. Trimming removed 11 bases from V and 1 base from J; junction bases left unmatched: 5. Written as DNA, the CDR3 is TGTGCCGGGCGACTAGCGGTGAACACCGGGGAGCTGTTTTTT. Amino acids: CAGRLAVNTGELFF.

This clone was recorded once. This chain connects TRBV7-2 to TRBJ2-2; D is uncertain. There are 15 residues in the CDR3. Germline loops: CDR1 SGHTA, CDR2 FQGNSA. With 2 bases removed from V and 1 base from J, the gap between germline ends came to 8 bases. CDR3 amino acids: CASSLIFWNTGELFF. The CDR3 DNA follows: TGTGCCAGCAGCTTAATTTTCTGGAACACCGGGGAGCTGTTTTTT.

The chain uses TRBV28 and TRBJ2-7, with a weak D call TRBD2 (5 bases). V dropped 8 bases and J dropped 7 bases, with 18 bases sitting between them. Germline V lookup: CDR1 MDHEN, CDR2 SYDVKM. The CDR3 is made up of 13 amino acids. The CDR3 region has the DNA TGTGCCAGCGGGGATAGCGAGATCGAAGAGCAGTACTTC. Protein product: CASGDSEIEEQYF. Supplemented by reference TRBV28 and TRBJ2-7, the full variable domain reads DVKVTQSSRYLVKRTGEKVFLECVQDMDHENMFWYRQDPGLGLRLIYFSYDVKMKEKGDIPEGYSVSREKKERFSLILESASTNQTSMYLCASGDSEIEEQYFGPGTRLTVT.

The CDR3 nucleotides are TGTGCCAGCAGCCCTCAGAGCAATCAGCCCCAGCATTTT. It translates to CASSPQSNQPQHF. The V and J genes are TRBV7-8 and TRBJ1-5; D is unresolved. The CDR3 is 13 amino acids. Trimming removed 5 bases from V and 1 base from J, with 6 bases in between. Germline-derived CDR1 and CDR2 are SGHVS and FQNEAQ.

In its sample, this clone was seen a few times. The identical CDR3 is also encoded by other nucleotide sequences in the sample. This chain links TRBV27 with TRBJ2-2, with 7 bases fitting TRBD1. This CDR3 comprises 15 residues. The V gene's germline CDR1 is MNHEY and CDR2 SMNVEV (reference sequence). Trimming took 3 bases from V and 4 from J; bases not matched to a gene: 5. CDR3 residues: CASSFGDRFTGELFF. The CDR3 nucleotides read TGTGCCAGCAGTTTCGGGGACAGATTCACCGGGGAGCTGTTTTTT.

The chain is built from TRBV19 and TRBJ2-3; tentatively, D is TRBD2 (6 bases). V was shortened by 5 bases and J by 3 bases, with 18 bases between the two germline ends. The CDR3 has 16 residues. The V gene's germline CDR1 is LNHDA and CDR2 SQIVND (reference sequence). The CDR3 nucleotides are TGTGCCAGTAGTCTAACCGGGACTGGAACAACAGATACGCAGTATTTT. Translated, it gives CASSLTGTGTTDTQYF. The complete variable domain, with remaining parts taken from reference TRBV19 and TRBJ2-3, reads DGGITQSPKYLFRKEGQNVTLSCEQNLNHDAMYWYRQDPGQGLRLIYYSQIVNDFQKGDIAEGYSVSREKKESFPLTVTSAQKNPTAFYLCASSLTGTGTTDTQYFGPGTRLTVL.

Of note for this clone: One base away lies a much larger clone, so this may be a sequencing read error. Other nucleotide sequences from this sample produce the same CDR3. The rearrangement links TRBV2 to TRBJ1-2, with 8 bases lining up with TRBD1. The CDR3 runs 15 residues. The ends lost 6 bases at V and 2 bases at J; junction bases unmatched: 8. The germline V gene encodes CDR1 SNHLY and CDR2 FYNNEI. The CDR3 DNA sequence: TGTGCCAGCAGCTTAACAGGGGGTGCGAACTATGGCTACACCTTC. This translates into CASSLTGGANYGYTF.

The chain recombines TRBV28 with TRBJ2-7, with D possibly matching TRBD1 (6 bases). Germline V gene data show CDR1 as MDHEN and CDR2 as SYDVKM. There are 14 residues in the CDR3. V lost 6 bases and J 0 bases, leaving 12 bases between the germline ends. The CDR3 protein is CASSPGQLSYEQYF. The CDR3 DNA reads TGTGCCAGCAGCCCCGGACAGCTCTCCTACGAGCAGTACTTC.

The chain is built from TRBV28 and TRBJ1-5; no reliable D call. The V gene lost 8 bases and the J gene lost 7 bases, with 18 bases spanning the gap. CDR3 length: 14 amino acids. Germline loops: CDR1 MDHEN, CDR2 SYDVKM. CDR3 bases: TGTGCCAGCGCTAACTTGGGAGGCGTCCAGCCCCAGCATTTT. Translation gives CASANLGGVQPQHF.

V is TRBV5-8 and J is TRBJ1-1; a weak D match, TRBD1 (6 bases). This CDR3 comprises 14 residues. Germline CDR1 and CDR2: SGHTS and YDEGEE. With 4 bases removed from V and 1 base from J, the gap between germline ends came to 11 bases. The CDR3 sequence is CASSRDIANTEAFF. DNA of the CDR3: TGTGCCAGCAGCCGGGACATTGCGAACACTGAAGCTTTCTTT.

The V and J genes are TRBV7-9 and TRBJ1-5; D gene uncertain. The V and J ends lost 4 bases and 9 bases respectively, with 10 bases between them. The CDR3 is 12 amino acids. Germline CDR1 is SEHNR and CDR2 is FQNEAQ (reference sequence). The CDR3 region has the DNA TGTGCCAGCAGCTCCCGGGGAGGGCCCCAGCATTTT. Its protein product is CASSSRGGPQHF.

The genes are TRBV7-9 and TRBJ2-1; D not certain. Trimming removed 5 bases at V and 10 bases at J, with 15 bases between. Germline V CDR1 and CDR2: SEHNR, FQNEAQ (reference sequence). The CDR3 runs 13 residues. CDR3 in amino acids: CASSDIGLGEQFF. In DNA form, the CDR3 reads TGTGCCAGCAGCGACATCGGCCTTGGGGAGCAGTTCTTC.

The J gene is TRBJ1-5, the V gene TRBV3-1 (or the pseudogene TRBV3-2); no clear D. Germline values: CDR1 LGHDT, CDR2 YNNKEL (reference sequence). The CDR3 extends over 15 amino acids. V shed 1 base and J shed 2 bases, with 9 bases lying between them. Here the CDR3 DNA reads TGTGCCAGCAGCCAAGGCCTCGCGGGCAATCAGCCCCAGCATTTT. Its translation: CASSQGLAGNQPQHF.